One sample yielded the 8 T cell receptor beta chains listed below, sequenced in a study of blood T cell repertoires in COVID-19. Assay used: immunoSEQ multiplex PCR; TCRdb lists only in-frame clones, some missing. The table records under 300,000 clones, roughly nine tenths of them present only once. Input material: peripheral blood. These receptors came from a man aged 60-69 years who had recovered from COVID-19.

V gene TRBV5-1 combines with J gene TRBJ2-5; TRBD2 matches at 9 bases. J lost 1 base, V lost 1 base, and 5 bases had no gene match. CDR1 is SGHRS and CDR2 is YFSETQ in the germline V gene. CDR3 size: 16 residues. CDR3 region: CASSLSPAGGQETQYF. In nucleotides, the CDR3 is TGCGCCAGCAGCTTGTCACCAGCGGGGGGCCAAGAGACCCAGTACTTC.

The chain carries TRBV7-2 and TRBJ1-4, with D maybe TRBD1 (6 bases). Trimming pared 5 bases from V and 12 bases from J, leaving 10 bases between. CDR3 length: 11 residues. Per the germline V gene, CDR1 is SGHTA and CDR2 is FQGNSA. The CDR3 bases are TGTGCCAGCAGCCCCCGGACAGAACTGTTTTTT. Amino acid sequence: CASSPRTELFF. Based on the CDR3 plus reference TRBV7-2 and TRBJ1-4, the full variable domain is GAGVSQSPSNKVTEKGKDVELRCDPISGHTALYWYRQSLGQGLEFLIYFQGNSAPDKSGLPSDRFSAERTGGSVSTLTIQRTQQEDSAVYLCASSPRTELFFGSGTQLSVL.

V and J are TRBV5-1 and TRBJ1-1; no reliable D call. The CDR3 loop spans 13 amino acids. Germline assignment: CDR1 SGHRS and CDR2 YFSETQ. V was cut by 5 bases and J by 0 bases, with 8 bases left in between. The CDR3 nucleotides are TGCGCCAGCAGGGTCCAGTTGAACACTGAAGCTTTCTTT. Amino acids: CASRVQLNTEAFF.

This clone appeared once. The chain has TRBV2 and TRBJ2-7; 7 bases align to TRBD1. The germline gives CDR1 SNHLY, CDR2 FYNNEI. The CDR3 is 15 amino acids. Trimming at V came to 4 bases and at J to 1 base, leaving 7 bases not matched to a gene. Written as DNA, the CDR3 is TGTGCCAGCAGTGGCTTAGGGGACAGATCCTACGAGCAGTACTTC. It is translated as CASSGLGDRSYEQYF. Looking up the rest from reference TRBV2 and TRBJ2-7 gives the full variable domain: EPEVTQTPSHQVTQMGQEVILRCVPISNHLYFYWYRQILGQKVEFLVSFYNNEISEKSEIFDDQFSVERPDGSNFTLKIRSTKLEDSAMYFCASSGLGDRSYEQYFGPGTRLTVT.

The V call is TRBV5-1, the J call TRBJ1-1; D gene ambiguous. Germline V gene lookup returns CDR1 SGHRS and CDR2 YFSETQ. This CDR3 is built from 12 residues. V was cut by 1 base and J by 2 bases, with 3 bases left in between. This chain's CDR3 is CASSLTNTEAFF. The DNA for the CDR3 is TGCGCCAGCAGCTTGACAAACACTGAAGCTTTCTTT.

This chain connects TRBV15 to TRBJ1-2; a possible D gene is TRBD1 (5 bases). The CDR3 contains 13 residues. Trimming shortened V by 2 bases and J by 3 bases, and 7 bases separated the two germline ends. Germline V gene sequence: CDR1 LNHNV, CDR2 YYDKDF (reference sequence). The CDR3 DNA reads TGTGCCACCAGCAGACAGGGCGACTATGGCTACACCTTC. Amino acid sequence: CATSRQGDYGYTF.

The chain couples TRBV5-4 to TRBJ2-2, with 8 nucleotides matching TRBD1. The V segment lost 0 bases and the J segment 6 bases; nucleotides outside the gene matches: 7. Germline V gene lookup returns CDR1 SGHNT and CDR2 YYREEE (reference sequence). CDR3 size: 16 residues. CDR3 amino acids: CASSLGGQVLAGELFF. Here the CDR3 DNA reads TGTGCCAGCAGCTTGGGGGGACAGGTCTTAGCCGGGGAGCTGTTTTTT.

DNA for the CDR3: TGTGCCAGCAGCTTAGCGGCAGGGGGAACTTACGAGCAGTACTTC. It is translated as CASSLAAGGTYEQYF. V gene TRBV7-9 combines with J gene TRBJ2-7, with TRBD1 matching over 7 bases. Germline values: CDR1 SEHNR, CDR2 FQNEAQ (reference sequence). CDR3 size: 15 residues. The J segment lost 4 bases and the V segment lost 0 bases, leaving 6 bases of the junction unmatched.